Listed below are T cell receptor beta chains from one sample, sequenced in a study of response to subunit inactivated influenza vaccine. TCRdb called the RT-PCR reads again in MiXCR, with one record for every CDR3 protein. In the table there are around 530,000 distinct CDR3 sequences, approximately 15% of which are singletons. The sequenced sample was CD4+ T cells sorted from PBMCs, obtained less than 30 months after vaccination. These receptor sequences come from a man aged 45 to 75 who received an inactivated influenza vaccine. Each CDR3 is given with its conserved first and last residue.

cdr3_aa	cdr3_length	v_call
CASSDGGRFYNEQFF	15	TRBV12-3/TRBV12-4
CASSIREVPRVEQFF	15	TRBV19
CASSPVGGTGVAFF	14	TRBV9
CPTSRDFGGSNRNEQFF	17	TRBV15
CASSSAGGGLYGYTF	15	TRBV12-3/TRBV12-4
CASSVEGTSADTQYF	15	TRBV9
CASSNSGRPYEQYF	14	TRBV21-1
CSARQTATSEAFF	13	TRBV20-1
CASSEYLLAGVADTQYF	17	TRBV25-1
CATSRDKVRRASRENEQFF	19	TRBV15
CASSLGLAVREQYF	14	TRBV7-9
CASSIGQASNQPQHF	15	TRBV5-6
CSVGQGYNSPLHF	13	TRBV29-1
CASSLRVAGAGNEQFF	16	TRBV11-2
CASSRVGGDEQFF	13	TRBV14
CASSRNIGTGRTEAFF	16	TRBV5-8
CAISESSVPTEAFF	14	TRBV10-3
CASSVAGGLGTDTQYF	16	TRBV12-3/TRBV12-4
CASSQELVTESGNTIYF	17	TRBV3-1
CASSLVRDWRYEQYF	15	TRBV7-9
CASSQDGVGGGGPGSEAFF	19	TRBV4-3
CSARDLLADTDTQYF	15	TRBV20-1
CASRRTQGYEQFF	13	TRBV6-1
CASSPRTRGGAQYF	14	TRBV4-1
CSVAFRDRASYEQYF	15	TRBV29-1
CSASQGPTEAFF	12	TRBV20-1
CASSLRRLASYNEQFF	16	TRBV12-3/TRBV12-4
CASSPNMQETQYF	13	TRBV28
CASSYRDKYGYTF	13	TRBV6-5
CASSLVTAGVNEQFF	15	TRBV5-6
CASSPHQPGVTGELFF	16	TRBV7-2
CSVGTGLMTYEQYF	14	TRBV29-1
CASSQDAILASGLDEQFF	18	TRBV3-1
CASSPDGLTEAFF	13	TRBV6-1
CASARDRATDTQYF	14	TRBV12-5
CASSPDGSPNQPQHF	15	TRBV5-1
CATVRDRQQETQYF	14	TRBV15
CASSYGLARIYEQYF	15	TRBV12-3/TRBV12-4
CASSSGGYEQYF	12	TRBV12-3/TRBV12-4
CASSQAPYTGELFF	14	TRBV3-1
CASSFRDYTDTQYF	14	TRBV2
CAIRGTGGIAEAFF	14	TRBV10-3
CASSYLDPGTRSNEQFF	17	TRBV6-5
CASSQRGGGGQQYF	14	TRBV3-1
CASSEGTGPYEQYF	14	TRBV4-2
CASSSPAGGPGEQFF	15	TRBV7-2